Listed here are 30 T cell receptor beta chains from one sample, sequenced in a study of PD-L1 blockade in urothelial cancer. Sequenced by immunoSEQ multiplex PCR; TCRdb stores in-frame clones only, minus some. The sample yields more than 85,000 clones, over 80% seen once. Sequenced here: PBMCs, sampled around atezolizumab (anti-PD-L1) treatment. These TCRs come from an elderly woman with urothelial cancer.

The chain carries TRBV7-9 and TRBJ2-7, with 11 bases fitting TRBD2. Looked up from germline, CDR1 is SEHNR and CDR2 is FQNEAQ (reference sequence). CDR3 length equals 14 residues. With V trimmed by 5 bases and J by 5 bases, 5 bases remained unmatched. The CDR3 region has the DNA TGTGCCAGCAGCGTGACTAGCGGGAACAACGAGCAGTACTTC. It specifies CASSVTSGNNEQYF.

With respect to this clone: Other DNA sequences of this sample code for an identical CDR3. The chain carries TRBV5-1 and TRBJ2-3, with D tentatively TRBD2 (6 bases). V lost 0 bases and J lost 0, with 8 bases in between. This CDR3 contains 15 residues. CDR1 SGHRS and CDR2 YFSETQ come from the germline V gene. The CDR3, as DNA: TGCGCCAGCAGCTTGGAACGGGAGAGCACAGATACGCAGTATTTT. Its translation: CASSLERESTDTQYF.

J is TRBJ2-3 and V is TRBV19; D possibly corresponds to TRBD2 (5 bases). There are 14 residues in the CDR3. Germline V gene lookup returns CDR1 LNHDA and CDR2 SQIVND (reference sequence). V gave up 5 bases and J gave up 0 bases, with 9 bases separating them. CDR3 residues: CASSLRTSTDTQYF. The CDR3 DNA follows: TGTGCCAGTAGTTTGAGGACTAGCACAGATACGCAGTATTTT. Drawing the rest from reference TRBV19 and TRBJ2-3, the complete variable domain is DGGITQSPKYLFRKEGQNVTLSCEQNLNHDAMYWYRQDPGQGLRLIYYSQIVNDFQKGDIAEGYSVSREKKESFPLTVTSAQKNPTAFYLCASSLRTSTDTQYFGPGTRLTVL.

This chain uses TRBV5-1 with TRBJ1-1; no clear D. The V gene lost 6 bases and the J gene lost 3 bases, with 6 bases spanning the gap. CDR1 and CDR2 from the germline V gene are SGHRS and YFSETQ. CDR3 length: 11 amino acids. CDR3: CASKRDTEAFF. CDR3 nucleotides: TGCGCCAGCAAGAGGGACACTGAAGCTTTCTTT. The full variable domain, rest sourced from reference TRBV5-1 and TRBJ1-1, is KAGVTQTPRYLIKTRGQQVTLSCSPISGHRSVSWYQQTPGQGLQFLFEYFSETQRNKGNFPGRFSGRQFSNSRSEMNVSTLELGDSALYLCASKRDTEAFFGQGTRLTVV.

This clone appeared once. This chain links TRBV12-5 with TRBJ2-1, with D maybe TRBD2 (6 bases). This CDR3 has 13 amino acids. Germline lookup yields CDR1 LGHNT and CDR2 FRNRAP. Trimming removed 6 bases at V and 2 bases at J, with 8 bases between. CDR3 DNA: TGTGCTAGTGGGCGGGACCCCTACAATGAGCAGTTCTTC. Translation: CASGRDPYNEQFF.

This chain links TRBV5-1 with TRBJ1-2; 7 bases match TRBD1. The CDR3 contains 14 residues. Trimming removed 4 bases from V and 6 bases from J; junction bases left unmatched: 9. Germline CDR1 reads SGHRS; CDR2 reads YFSETQ. For the CDR3, the DNA is TGCGCCAGCAGCACACAACAGGGGATGGATGGCTACACCTTC. Translating it yields CASSTQQGMDGYTF.

V usage is TRBV4-1 and J usage is TRBJ2-7; 12 bases agree with TRBD2. The CDR3 is made up of 16 amino acids. Germline lookup yields CDR1 MGHRA and CDR2 YSYEKL. The J segment lost 2 bases and the V segment lost 0 bases, leaving 2 bases of the junction unmatched. The CDR3 sequence: CASSQDWTSGAYEQYF. Written as DNA, the CDR3 is TGCGCCAGCAGCCAAGATTGGACTAGCGGGGCCTACGAGCAGTACTTC.

This sequence joins TRBV7-2 and TRBJ1-5, with 8 positions matching TRBD1. The CDR3 loop spans 15 amino acids. The V and J ends lost 3 bases and 5 bases, in that order; junction bases with no gene match: 6. In germline, CDR1 is SGHTA, CDR2 FQGNSA. The DNA for the CDR3 is TGTGCCAGCAGCTTGGAAGGACAGGGCTATCAGCCCCAGCATTTT. Protein: CASSLEGQGYQPQHF. Based on the CDR3 plus reference TRBV7-2 and TRBJ1-5, the full variable domain is GAGVSQSPSNKVTEKGKDVELRCDPISGHTALYWYRQSLGQGLEFLIYFQGNSAPDKSGLPSDRFSAERTGGSVSTLTIQRTQQEDSAVYLCASSLEGQGYQPQHFGDGTRLSIL.

This chain joins TRBV4-1 and TRBJ2-7, with TRBD2 as a possible D gene (5 bases). Germline CDR1 reads MGHRA; CDR2 reads YSYEKL. The CDR3 is 14 amino acids. Between the trimmed V and J ends, which lost 3 bases and 7 bases, there was a span of 16 bases. The CDR3 spells CASSHKASREEQYF. The CDR3 nucleotides are TGCGCCAGCAGCCACAAGGCTAGCAGAGAAGAGCAGTACTTC.

This rearrangement joins TRBV4-1 to TRBJ2-1; 12 nucleotides align to TRBD2. This CDR3 is 20 amino acids long. With 3 bases clipped from V and 2 bases from J, the junction kept 14 bases outside the gene matches. Looked up from germline, CDR1 is MGHRA and CDR2 is YSYEKL. In nucleotides, the CDR3 is TGCGCCAGCAGCCACCACGAACAACTAGCGGGAGGACCCACCTACAATGAGCAGTTCTTC. This sequence encodes CASSHHEQLAGGPTYNEQFF.

This clone was seen only once. The chain couples TRBV19 to TRBJ2-7; a possible D gene is TRBD1 (6 bases). The CDR3 runs to 17 residues. Germline lookup yields CDR1 LNHDA and CDR2 SQIVND (reference sequence). The ends were cut back, 2 bases at V and 0 bases at J, with 17 bases in the middle. Here the CDR3 reads CASSIIWAETGSYEQYF. Written as DNA, the CDR3 is TGTGCCAGTAGTATAATATGGGCCGAGACAGGCTCCTACGAGCAGTACTTC.

This clone was observed a few times. The gene calls are TRBV6-5 and TRBJ1-5; no clear D. This CDR3 contains 13 residues. Germline CDR1 MNHEY, CDR2 SVGAGI. The V and J ends lost 5 bases and 6 bases respectively, with 11 bases between them. The CDR3 spells CASSPLGVQPQHF. The CDR3 coding sequence is TGTGCCAGCAGTCCCCTCGGGGTTCAGCCCCAGCATTTT.

The chain couples TRBV14 to TRBJ1-2, with D maybe TRBD1 (5 bases). CDR3 length equals 18 residues. Germline values: CDR1 SGHDN, CDR2 FVKESK. The V gene lost 0 bases and the J gene lost 8 bases, with 25 bases spanning the gap. CDR3: CASSQDYRFAGGLSGYTF. The CDR3 bases are TGTGCCAGCAGCCAAGATTATAGATTCGCGGGGGGACTCAGCGGCTACACCTTC.

V usage is TRBV2 and J usage is TRBJ2-1; D perhaps matches TRBD1 (6 bases). CDR3 length: 16 residues. V dropped 2 bases and J dropped 5 bases, with 16 bases sitting between them. Germline lookup yields CDR1 SNHLY and CDR2 FYNNEI. This CDR3 reads CASSEWRRGENNEQFF. The DNA for the CDR3 is TGTGCCAGCAGTGAATGGCGCAGGGGAGAAAACAATGAGCAGTTCTTC.

V usage is TRBV27 and J usage is TRBJ2-3; D not certain. The V end lost 6 bases, the J end lost 6 bases, and 13 bases lay between the germline ends. Germline CDR1 is MNHEY and CDR2 is SMNVEV (reference sequence). This CDR3 comprises 13 residues. CDR3 region: CASREPQLDTQYF. CDR3 coding DNA: TGTGCCAGCAGGGAGCCCCAGCTGGATACGCAGTATTTT.

For the CDR3, the DNA is TGCGCCAGCAGCTTGGCGGGACAGGGGATCTATGGCTACACCTTC. It specifies CASSLAGQGIYGYTF. The V call is TRBV5-1, the J call TRBJ1-2; 10 bases map to TRBD1. The CDR3 consists of 15 residues. Germline-derived CDR1 and CDR2 are SGHRS and YFSETQ. V trimming: 0 bases; J trimming: 4 bases; junction bases outside the gene matches: 3.

This sequence joins TRBV28 and TRBJ1-2; 8 nucleotides align to TRBD1. J lost 4 bases, V lost 6 bases, and 4 bases had no gene match. CDR1 is MDHEN and CDR2 is SYDVKM in the germline V gene. The CDR3 is 13 amino acids. This CDR3 reads CASSPGGTYGYTF. The CDR3 coding sequence is TGTGCCAGCAGCCCAGGGGGCACCTATGGCTACACCTTC.

This clone has only one observation. The CDR3 spells CASSAQQGEPQHF. The CDR3 coding sequence is TGTGCCAGCAGTGCCCAACAGGGGGAACCCCAGCATTTT. The V call is TRBV2, the J call TRBJ1-5, with TRBD1 identical over 8 bases. Losses at the gene ends were 4 bases for V and 10 bases for J; bases not matched to a gene: 6. Germline assignment: CDR1 SNHLY and CDR2 FYNNEI. This CDR3 region has 13 residues.

This sequence joins TRBV7-8 and TRBJ2-1; 7 bases are shared with TRBD2. The trim removed 5 bases at V and 0 bases at J, leaving 4 bases unmatched. The CDR3 has 15 amino acids. Germline values: CDR1 SGHVS, CDR2 FQNEAQ. The CDR3 bases are TGTGCCAGCAGCCGAAGCGGGACCTCCTACAATGAGCAGTTCTTC. This codes for CASSRSGTSYNEQFF.

V is TRBV2 and J is TRBJ1-1; 10 bases are shared with TRBD1. Per germline, CDR1 SNHLY and CDR2 FYNNEI. The V and J ends lost 6 bases and 6 bases, in that order; junction bases with no gene match: 7. This CDR3 is 14 amino acids long. For the CDR3, the DNA is TGTGCCAGCAGCAGTGTGGGACAGGGGTCTGAAGCTTTCTTT. This translates into CASSSVGQGSEAFF.

The V call is TRBV29-1, the J call TRBJ1-2; perhaps TRBD1 as D (5 bases). CDR1 and CDR2 from the germline V gene are SQVTM and ANQGSEA. This CDR3 spans 12 amino acids. Trimming cost V 3 bases and J 6 bases, with 11 bases left between them. CDR3 coding DNA: TGCAGCGTTGATCCAGGGACTGATGGCTACACCTTC. Amino acids: CSVDPGTDGYTF.

V usage is TRBV5-5 and J usage is TRBJ2-2, with 8 bases identical to TRBD1. The V segment lost 1 base and the J segment 2 bases; nucleotides outside the gene matches: 7. The CDR3 loop spans 17 amino acids. Germline V lookup: CDR1 SGHKS, CDR2 YYEKEE (reference sequence). The CDR3 reads CASSLIGTGVNTGELFF. CDR3 in DNA: TGTGCCAGCAGCTTGATCGGGACAGGTGTTAACACCGGGGAGCTGTTTTTT.

The rearrangement uses TRBV28 and TRBJ1-1; D is ambiguous. Germline V lookup: CDR1 MDHEN, CDR2 SYDVKM. The length of the CDR3 is 13 residues. V lost 3 bases and J lost 1, with 6 bases in between. The CDR3 DNA follows: TGTGCCAGCAGTTTGTCCCAGAACACTGAAGCTTTCTTT. It specifies CASSLSQNTEAFF.

The chain combines TRBV2 with TRBJ2-5, with 10 positions matching TRBD2. The CDR3 consists of 15 residues. Unmatched junction bases numbered 11, after V lost 9 bases and J lost 4 bases. Germline assignment: CDR1 SNHLY and CDR2 FYNNEI. Written as DNA, the CDR3 is TGTGCCAGTCGCGTTAGCGGGAGGCGTCGAGAGACCCAGTACTTC. Translating gives CASRVSGRRRETQYF.

The chain carries TRBV29-1 and TRBJ1-1, with 9 bases aligning to TRBD1. The CDR3 is 14 amino acids. In germline, CDR1 is SQVTM, CDR2 ANQGSEA. With V trimmed by 6 bases and J by 11 bases, 16 bases remained unmatched. CDR3 bases: TGCAGCGTGGGGCCGGGACAGGGCCCCGTCGGGGCTTTCTTT. Its protein product is CSVGPGQGPVGAFF.

This chain links TRBV15 with TRBJ1-1; no clear D. The germline V and J ends were trimmed by 3 bases and 1 base, with 6 bases remaining between them. Germline CDR1 and CDR2: LNHNV and YYDKDF (reference sequence). This CDR3 contains 13 residues. The DNA of the CDR3 is TGTGCCACCAGCAGGACACAGAACACTGAAGCTTTCTTT. This encodes CATSRTQNTEAFF.

The chain joins TRBV5-1 to TRBJ2-5, with 9 bases matching TRBD1. The germline V gene has CDR1 SGHRS and CDR2 YFSETQ. CDR3 length: 16 amino acids. J was trimmed by 4 bases and V by 3 bases; bases with no gene match: 10. The CDR3 coding sequence is TGCGCCAGCAGCTGGGCCGGAACAGGGGGCCCAGAGACCCAGTACTTC. As protein: CASSWAGTGGPETQYF. Together with reference TRBV5-1 and TRBJ2-5, the CDR3 gives the full variable domain: KAGVTQTPRYLIKTRGQQVTLSCSPISGHRSVSWYQQTPGQGLQFLFEYFSETQRNKGNFPGRFSGRQFSNSRSEMNVSTLELGDSALYLCASSWAGTGGPETQYFGPGTRLLVL.

The genes are TRBV30 and TRBJ1-5; weak D call: TRBD1 (6 bases). Trimming shortened V by 5 bases and J by 4 bases, and 12 bases separated the two germline ends. CDR1 and CDR2 (germline): GTSNPN, SVGIG (reference sequence). This CDR3 region has 13 residues. In DNA form, the CDR3 reads TGTGCCTGGTCGGACAGCGGAAATCAGCCCCAGCATTTT. Translation gives CAWSDSGNQPQHF.

The CDR3 nucleotides are TGTGCCAGCAGACTAGCGGGAGATGGGTTCTTC. It yields the protein CASRLAGDGFF. The chain combines TRBV2 with TRBJ2-1, with 11 positions matching TRBD2. V lost 6 bases, J lost 15 bases, and 4 bases stayed unmatched. The CDR3 covers 11 residues. The germline V gene has CDR1 SNHLY and CDR2 FYNNEI.

The gene calls are TRBV4-2 and TRBJ1-1; TRBD1 aligns across 7 bases. Unmatched junction bases numbered 1, after V lost 0 bases and J lost 6 bases. This CDR3 is 13 amino acids long. CDR1 is LGHNA and CDR2 is YNFKEQ in the germline V gene. In DNA form, the CDR3 reads TGTGCCAGCAGCCAAGATCAGGGGGCTGAAGCTTTCTTT. It codes for CASSQDQGAEAFF.